The source of this T cell receptor beta chain is a study of technical replicates of blood from several donors. The CDR3 totals 14 residues. Looked up from germline, CDR1 is MGHRA and CDR2 is YSYEKL. V was pared by 3 bases and J by 1 base, with 7 bases between. Sequenced by immunoSEQ multiplex PCR; TCRdb stores in-frame clones only, minus some. Of roughly 67,000 clones in the sample, about 98% were seen once. This clone has only a few counts. The TCR comes from a human donor in good health. Material: T cells isolated from PBMCs. The chain recombines TRBV4-1 with TRBJ2-1; a weak D match, TRBD2 (5 bases). CDR3 sequence reads: CASSQSGSYNEQFF. The CDR3 DNA follows: TGCGCCAGCAGCCAGAGCGGTTCCTACAATGAGCAGTTCTTC.